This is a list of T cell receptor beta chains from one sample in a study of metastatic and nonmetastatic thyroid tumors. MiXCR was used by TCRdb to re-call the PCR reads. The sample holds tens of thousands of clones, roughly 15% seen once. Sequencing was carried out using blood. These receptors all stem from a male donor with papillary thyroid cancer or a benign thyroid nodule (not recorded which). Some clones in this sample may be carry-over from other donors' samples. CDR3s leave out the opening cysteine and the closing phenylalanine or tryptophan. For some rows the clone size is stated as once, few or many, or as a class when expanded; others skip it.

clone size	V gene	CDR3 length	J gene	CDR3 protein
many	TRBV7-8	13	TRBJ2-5	ASSLVHGRGETQY
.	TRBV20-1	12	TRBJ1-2	SARSPWTGDGYT
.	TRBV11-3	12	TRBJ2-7	ASSCDYGVYEQY
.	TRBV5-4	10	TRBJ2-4	ASSLRDSIQY
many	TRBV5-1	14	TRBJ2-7	ASSLTTPPSSYEQY
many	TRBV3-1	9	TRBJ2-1	ASSQLAGQF
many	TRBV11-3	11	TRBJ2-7	ASSVNRGSEQY
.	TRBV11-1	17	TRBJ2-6	ASSQQGYRARPGANVLT
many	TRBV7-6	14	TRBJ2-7	ASSPQAGPVSYEQY
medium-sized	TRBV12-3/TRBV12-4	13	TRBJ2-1	ASSFYTGIHNEQF
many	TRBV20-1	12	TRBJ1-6	SARFDGGNSPLH
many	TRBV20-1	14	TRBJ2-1	SATPGSSISDNEQF
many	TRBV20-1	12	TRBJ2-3	SARTSGLTDTQY
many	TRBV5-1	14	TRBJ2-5	ASSLEPPTGLETQY
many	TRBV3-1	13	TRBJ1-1	ASSPGDRGDDEAF
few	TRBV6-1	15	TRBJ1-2	ASSEALGGRPFYGYT
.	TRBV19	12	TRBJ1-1	ASRAPGPPYEAF
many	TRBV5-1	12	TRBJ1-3	ASSSTYQGNTIY
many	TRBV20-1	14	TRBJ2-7	SARDLFRGPPYEQY
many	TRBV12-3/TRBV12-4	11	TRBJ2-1	ASSPQEYNEQF
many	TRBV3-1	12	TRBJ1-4	ASSQALQNEKLF
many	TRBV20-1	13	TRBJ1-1	SARDSQGRTYEAF
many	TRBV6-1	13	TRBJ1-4	ASGQGSATNEKLF
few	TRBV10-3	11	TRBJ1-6	VISEGENSPLH
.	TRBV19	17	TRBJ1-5	ASSISPSRTSGANQPQH
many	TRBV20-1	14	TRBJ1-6	SASRDSFGSYSPLH
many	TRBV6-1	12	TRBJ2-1	ASSSPPIDNEQF
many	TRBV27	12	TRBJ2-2	ASSLMDNTGELF
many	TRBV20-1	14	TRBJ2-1	SARSLAGEDYNEQF
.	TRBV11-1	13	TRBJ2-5	ASSPRGSLRETQY
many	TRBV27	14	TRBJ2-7	ASSGQGTSGYYEQY
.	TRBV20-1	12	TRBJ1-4	SAPQGGAGEKLF
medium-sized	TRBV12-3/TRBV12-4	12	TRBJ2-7	ASSFVAGHHEQY
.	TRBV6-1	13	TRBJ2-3	ASSSLAGGADTQY
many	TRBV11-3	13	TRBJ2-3	ASSLSGPSTDTQY
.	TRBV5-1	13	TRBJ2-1	ASSTGQFSVNEQF
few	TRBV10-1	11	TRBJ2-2	ASIEVLTGELF
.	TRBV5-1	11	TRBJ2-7	ASSEMGTYEQY
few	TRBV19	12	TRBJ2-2	ATAGTHNTGELF
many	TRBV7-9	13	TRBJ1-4	ASSYGQSLNEKLF
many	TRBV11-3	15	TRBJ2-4	ASSLVSSGRAKNIQY
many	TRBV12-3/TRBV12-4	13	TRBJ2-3	ASSTAGFYTDTQY
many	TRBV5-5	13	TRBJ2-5	ASSFGLAGGETQY
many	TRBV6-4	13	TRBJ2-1	ASSETSGDYNEQF
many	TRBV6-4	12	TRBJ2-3	ASSTSESTDTQY
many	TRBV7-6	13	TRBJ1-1	ASSLGIPGGTEAF
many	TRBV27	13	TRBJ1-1	ASSSTNRRGTEAF
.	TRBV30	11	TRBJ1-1	AWSVSSRGVTF
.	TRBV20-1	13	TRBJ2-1	SARHAGGEYNEQF
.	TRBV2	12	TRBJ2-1	ASSERLAGGFMF
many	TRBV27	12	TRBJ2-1	ASRPASGGPERF
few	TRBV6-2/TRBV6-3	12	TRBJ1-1	ASSYSQGSTEAF
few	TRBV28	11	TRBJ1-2	ASSLYRTAFYT
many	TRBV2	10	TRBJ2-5	ASSEAWALEY
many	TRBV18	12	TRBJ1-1	ASSPSQLNTEAF
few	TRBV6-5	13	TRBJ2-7	ASSYSPTGGDEQY